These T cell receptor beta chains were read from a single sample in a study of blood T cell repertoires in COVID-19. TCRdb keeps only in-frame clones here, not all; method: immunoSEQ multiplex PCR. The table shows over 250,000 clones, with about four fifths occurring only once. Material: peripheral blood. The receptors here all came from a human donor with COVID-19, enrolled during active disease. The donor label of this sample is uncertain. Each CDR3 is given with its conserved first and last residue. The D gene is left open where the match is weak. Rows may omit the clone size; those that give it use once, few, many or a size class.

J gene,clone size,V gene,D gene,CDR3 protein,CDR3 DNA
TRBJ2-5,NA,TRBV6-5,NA,CASSRQTGRRETQYF,TGTGCCAGCAGTAGACAGACAGGCCGACGGGAGACCCAGTACTTC
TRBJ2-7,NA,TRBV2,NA,CAGGDGRRSYEQYF,TGTGCCGGAGGGGACGGACGCCGATCCTACGAGCAGTACTTC
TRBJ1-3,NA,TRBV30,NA,CAWNTAGRNTIYF,TGTGCCTGGAACACGGCAGGGCGAAACACCATATATTTT
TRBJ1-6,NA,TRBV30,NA,CAWMGADKSPLHF,TGTGCCTGGATGGGGGCAGATAAATCACCCCTCCACTTT
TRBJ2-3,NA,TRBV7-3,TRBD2,CASSSGTSGRGYTDTQYF,TGTGCCAGCAGCTCCGGGACTAGCGGGAGAGGGTACACAGATACGCAGTATTTT
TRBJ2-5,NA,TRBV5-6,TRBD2,CASSFRREYQETQYF,TGTGCCAGCAGCTTTAGGCGGGAGTACCAAGAGACCCAGTACTTC
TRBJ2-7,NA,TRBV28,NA,CAILPTRGPYEQYF,TGTGCCATCCTCCCGACTAGAGGTCCCTACGAGCAGTACTTC
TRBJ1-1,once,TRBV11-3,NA,CASSLERNTEAFF,TGTGCCAGCAGCTTAGAGAGAAACACTGAAGCTTTCTTT
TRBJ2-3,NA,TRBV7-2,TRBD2,CASSSRQAGGRADTQYF,TGTGCCAGCAGCTCTCGCCAAGCGGGAGGGCGTGCAGATACGCAGTATTTT
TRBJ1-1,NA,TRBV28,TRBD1,CASSSLSQGTGRNTEAFF,TGTGCCAGCAGTTCCCTTTCACAGGGGACCGGGAGGAACACTGAAGCTTTCTTT
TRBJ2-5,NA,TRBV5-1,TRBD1,CASSPTGGEETQYF,TGCGCCAGCAGCCCGACAGGGGGCGAGGAGACCCAGTACTTC
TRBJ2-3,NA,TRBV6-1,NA,CASSELFSDTQYF,TGTGCCAGCAGTGAATTGTTCTCAGATACGCAGTATTTT
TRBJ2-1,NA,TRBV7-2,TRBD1,CASSSRTGGSYNEQFF,TGTGCCAGCAGCTCCCGGACAGGGGGGTCCTACAATGAGCAGTTCTTC
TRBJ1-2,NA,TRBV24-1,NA,CATSDATWYGYTF,TGTGCCACCAGTGATGCTACTTGGTATGGCTACACCTTC
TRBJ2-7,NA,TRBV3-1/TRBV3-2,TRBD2,CASSQRGGPFAPSSYEQYF,TGTGCCAGCAGCCAAAGGGGAGGGCCTTTCGCCCCAAGCTCCTACGAGCAGTACTTC
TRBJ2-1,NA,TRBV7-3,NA,CASSPTGRRSYNEQFF,TGTGCCAGCAGTCCTACGGGGAGAAGGTCCTACAATGAGCAGTTCTTC
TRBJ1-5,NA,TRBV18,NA,CASSPATDRNQPQHF,TGTGCCAGCTCACCTGCCACCGACAGGAATCAGCCCCAGCATTTT
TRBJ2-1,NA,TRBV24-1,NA,CATSEPGYNEQFF,TGTGCCACCAGTGAGCCCGGTTACAATGAGCAGTTCTTC
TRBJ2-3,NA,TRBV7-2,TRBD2,CASSLAGAGTDTQYF,TGTGCCAGCAGCCTAGCGGGAGCGGGCACAGATACGCAGTATTTT
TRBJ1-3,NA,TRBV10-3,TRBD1,CAISETPGGQEKWASGNTIYF,TGTGCCATCAGTGAGACCCCTGGGGGACAGGAAAAATGGGCCTCTGGAAACACCATATATTTT
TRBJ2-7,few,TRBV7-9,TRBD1,CASSLGQDYEQYF,TGTGCCAGCAGCCTAGGACAGGACTACGAGCAGTACTTC
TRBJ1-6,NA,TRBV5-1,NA,CASSGGGGQNTYNSPLHF,TGCGCCAGCAGCGGTGGTGGTGGACAGAATACTTATAATTCACCCCTCCACTTT
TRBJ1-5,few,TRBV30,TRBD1,CAWSVPDRGPNQPQHF,TGTGCCTGGAGTGTACCTGACAGGGGGCCCAATCAGCCCCAGCATTTT
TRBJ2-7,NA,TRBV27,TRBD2,CASSTGLAEYEQYF,TGTGCCAGCAGCACGGGACTAGCGGAGTACGAGCAGTACTTC
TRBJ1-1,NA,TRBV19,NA,CASSMSGGNTEAFF,TGTGCCAGTAGTATGTCGGGGGGGAACACTGAAGCTTTCTTT
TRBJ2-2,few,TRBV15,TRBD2,CATSRDPSGSVAGELFF,TGTGCCACCAGCAGAGATCCTAGCGGGAGTGTGGCCGGGGAGCTGTTTTTT
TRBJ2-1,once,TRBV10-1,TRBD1,CASRTGTGSYEQFF,TGCGCCAGCAGAACCGGGACAGGCTCATATGAGCAGTTCTTC